Presented here are 26 T cell receptor beta chains from one specimen sequenced in a study of OX40 agonist ivuxolimab in advanced cancers. TCRdb's copy holds only in-frame clones and misses some; the assay was immunoSEQ multiplex PCR. This table holds some 52,000 clones, over 70% found once. The sequences come from CD4+ or CD8+ T cells sorted from blood, collected in a trial of the OX40 agonist ivuxolimab. The receptors were gathered from an adult with an advanced solid tumor such as melanoma, head and neck, liver or kidney cancer.

The CDR3 DNA follows: TGTGCCTGGAGGCTAGCGGGGGGGGCAGATACGCAGTATTTT. It translates to CAWRLAGGADTQYF. The V and J genes are TRBV30 and TRBJ2-3; 12 bases map to TRBD2. CDR1 is GTSNPN, CDR2 SVGIG, per germline (reference sequence). The length of the CDR3 is 14 residues. V trimming: 3 bases; J trimming: 4 bases; junction bases outside the gene matches: 2.

This clone was detected only once. The CDR3 DNA is TGTGCCAGCAGCTCCCAAACCCACCAAGAGCAGTTCTTC. Translation: CASSSQTHQEQFF. V and J are TRBV7-2 and TRBJ2-1, with D unresolved. CDR3 length equals 13 residues. Germline CDR1 SGHTA, CDR2 FQGNSA. The V and J ends lost 4 bases and 10 bases respectively, with 14 bases between them. Combining the CDR3 with reference TRBV7-2 and TRBJ2-1 gives the whole variable domain GAGVSQSPSNKVTEKGKDVELRCDPISGHTALYWYRQSLGQGLEFLIYFQGNSAPDKSGLPSDRFSAERTGGSVSTLTIQRTQQEDSAVYLCASSSQTHQEQFFGPGTRLTVL.

The V call is TRBV19, the J call TRBJ1-1, with D unresolved. The V and J ends lost 10 bases and 4 bases respectively, with 19 bases between them. Germline-derived CDR1 and CDR2 are LNHDA and SQIVND (reference sequence). The CDR3 is 14 residues long. The CDR3 reads CATKTGPSSTEAFF. As DNA, the CDR3 is TGTGCCACTAAGACCGGGCCAAGCAGCACTGAAGCTTTCTTT.

The genes are TRBV30 and TRBJ2-3; 9 nucleotides line up with TRBD2. This CDR3 spans 14 amino acids. CDR1 and CDR2 (germline): GTSNPN, SVGIG (reference sequence). V dropped 3 bases and J dropped 6; count of bases not matched to a gene: 7. The CDR3 sequence: CAWRASGAADTQYF. CDR3 in DNA: TGTGCCTGGAGGGCTAGCGGGGCGGCGGATACGCAGTATTTT.

Of note for this clone: At one of its ends the junction is not consistent with the germline gene, which may arise from a read error. This rearrangement joins TRBV7-2 to TRBJ2-4, with 8 bases identical to TRBD1. The CDR3 totals 16 residues. Looked up from germline, CDR1 is SGHTA and CDR2 is FQGNSA. The CDR3 reads CASSPLPPGQDPSWDF. CDR3 nucleotide sequence: TGTGCCAGCAGTCCCCTCCCTCCGGGACAGGACCCATCGTGGGACTTC. The complete variable domain, with remaining parts taken from reference TRBV7-2 and TRBJ2-4, reads GAGVSQSPSNKVTEKGKDVELRCDPISGHTALYWYRQSLGQGLEFLIYFQGNSAPDKSGLPSDRFSAERTGGSVSTLTIQRTQQEDSAVYLCASSPLPPGQDPSWDFGAGTRLSVL.

The V gene is TRBV6-1, the J gene TRBJ1-6; D uncertain. Germline V gene data show CDR1 as MNHNS and CDR2 as SASEGT. CDR3 length: 14 residues. V shed 8 bases and J shed 0 bases, with 8 bases lying between them. CDR3 region: CASSGSSYNSPLHF. The CDR3 DNA reads TGTGCCAGCTCGGGGAGCTCCTATAATTCACCCCTCCACTTT.

V usage is TRBV7-3 and J usage is TRBJ2-1, with 9 bases fitting TRBD2. The J segment lost 1 base and the V segment lost 1 base, leaving 2 bases of the junction unmatched. Germline V CDR1 and CDR2: SGHTA, FQGTGA. This CDR3 region has 16 residues. CDR3 coding DNA: TGTGCCAGCAGCTTAAAGACTAGCGGTTCCTACAATGAGCAGTTCTTC. Amino acids: CASSLKTSGSYNEQFF.

This chain links TRBV5-1 with TRBJ2-5; D ambiguous. The J call is uncertain, as TRBJ2-7 better fits the DNA end. CDR3 length: 17 amino acids. Germline CDR1 and CDR2: SGHRS and YFSETQ. Here the CDR3 DNA reads TGCGCCAGCAGATACTCAACCCAGTGGACGGCGTCCTACGAGCAGTACTTC. Translation: CASRYSTQWTASYEQYF.

The genes are TRBV9 and TRBJ2-2, with 9 bases identical to TRBD1. V lost 2 bases to trimming and J lost 6 bases; unmatched junction nucleotides: 11. Germline lookup yields CDR1 SGDLS and CDR2 YYNGEE. The CDR3 length is 17 residues. The CDR3 protein is CASSVTPGTGFSGELFF. In DNA, the CDR3 is TGTGCCAGCAGCGTGACTCCGGGGACAGGGTTCTCCGGGGAGCTGTTTTTT. Filled out from reference TRBV9 and TRBJ2-2, the complete variable domain reads DSGVTQTPKHLITATGQRVTLRCSPRSGDLSVYWYQQSLDQGLQFLIQYYNGEERAKGNILERFSAQQFPDLHSELNLSSLELGDSALYFCASSVTPGTGFSGELFFGEGSRLTVL.

This rearrangement joins TRBV6-1 to TRBJ2-7, with D possibly TRBD2 on 5 matching bases. The V and J ends lost 1 base and 7 bases respectively, with 14 bases between them. The germline V gene has CDR1 MNHNS and CDR2 SASEGT. The CDR3 has 14 residues. This CDR3 is CASSEGRTFGEQYV. The DNA for the CDR3 is TGTGCCAGCAGTGAAGGGAGGACCTTCGGAGAGCAGTACGTC.

This chain joins TRBV2 and TRBJ2-3, with no clear D. The CDR3 runs to 14 residues. Trimming took 3 bases from V and 4 from J, leaving 11 bases between them. Germline CDR1 is SNHLY and CDR2 is FYNNEI. CDR3 DNA: TGTGCCAGCAGTGAGATGACTTGGGCAGATACGCAGTATTTT. Its translation: CASSEMTWADTQYF.

This chain joins TRBV29-1 and TRBJ1-4, with D possibly TRBD1 on 6 matching bases. The CDR3 length is 13 residues. The V gene's germline CDR1 is SQVTM and CDR2 ANQGSEA. The V and J ends lost 5 bases and 3 bases respectively, with 10 bases between them. DNA for the CDR3: TGCAGCGTTCAGACAGGAGCTAATGAAAAACTGTTTTTT. Its protein product is CSVQTGANEKLFF.

The chain carries TRBV5-6 and TRBJ2-1, with 8 bases aligning to TRBD1. The CDR3 is 15 residues long. CDR1 is SGHDT and CDR2 is YYEEEE in the germline V gene. With 2 bases clipped from V and 3 bases from J, the junction kept 4 bases outside the gene matches. The CDR3, as DNA: TGTGCCAGCAGCTTCGTGGACAGGGACTACAATGAGCAGTTCTTC. Translating gives CASSFVDRDYNEQFF.

The chain employs TRBV14 and TRBJ2-3; a possible D gene is TRBD1 (6 bases). This CDR3 region has 15 residues. Germline V gene data show CDR1 as SGHDN and CDR2 as FVKESK. V was pared by 1 base and J by 3 bases, with 11 bases between. The DNA of the CDR3 is TGTGCCAGCAGCCAAGGGGGGCAGGGGACAGATACGCAGTATTTT. This gives the protein CASSQGGQGTDTQYF.

The gene calls are TRBV7-3 and TRBJ2-3; D is uncertain. The CDR3 sequence is 15 residues long. Germline assignment: CDR1 SGHTA and CDR2 FQGTGA. Between the trimmed V and J ends, which lost 1 base and 2 bases, there was a span of 10 bases. The CDR3 loop is CASSLRAGFTDTQYF. The CDR3 region has the DNA TGTGCCAGCAGCTTAAGGGCCGGGTTCACAGATACGCAGTATTTT.

V is TRBV28 and J is TRBJ2-3; no reliable D call. Trimming took off 5 bases at V and 7 bases at J, with 16 bases between the two ends. This CDR3 region has 14 residues. The germline CDR1 and CDR2 sequences are MDHEN and SYDVKM. The CDR3 coding sequence is TGTGCCAGCAGTACTCCCAACATGGGGTATACGCAGTATTTT. Protein product: CASSTPNMGYTQYF.

The V call is TRBV9, the J call TRBJ2-3, with 10 bases fitting TRBD2. Per germline, CDR1 SGDLS and CDR2 YYNGEE. Germline trimming cut 0 bases from V and 0 bases from J; bases unmatched to any gene: 7. The CDR3 consists of 18 residues. The CDR3 loop reads CASSVASSGGPSTDTQYF. As DNA, the CDR3 is TGTGCCAGCAGCGTAGCGTCTAGCGGGGGACCTAGCACAGATACGCAGTATTTT.

The chain recombines TRBV10-2 with TRBJ2-3, with D tentatively TRBD1 or TRBD2 (5 bases each). Trimming took 8 bases from V and 6 from J, leaving 18 bases between them. The germline CDR1 and CDR2 sequences are WSHSY and SAAADI. The CDR3 consists of 14 residues. In DNA, the CDR3 is TGCGCCAGCGGCCGGGACCCGGGTCCGGATACGCAGTATTTT. It translates to CASGRDPGPDTQYF.

V is TRBV5-4 and J is TRBJ2-3; D could derive from TRBD1 or TRBD2 (5 bases each). V lost 4 bases and J lost 0, with 15 bases in between. The CDR3 is made up of 16 amino acids. Germline values: CDR1 SGHNT, CDR2 YYREEE (reference sequence). Here the CDR3 reads CASSPWGSASTDTQYF. As DNA, the CDR3 is TGTGCCAGCAGCCCCTGGGGGAGCGCTAGCACAGATACGCAGTATTTT.

This chain uses TRBV7-2 with TRBJ1-1; 8 bases align to TRBD1. CDR1 and CDR2 from the germline V gene are SGHTA and FQGNSA. The CDR3 contains 15 residues. J gave up 3 bases and V 5 bases, and 8 bases lay outside the gene matches. This CDR3 is CASSPRGQGYTEAFF. CDR3 DNA sequence: TGTGCCAGCAGCCCCCGCGGACAGGGTTACACTGAAGCTTTCTTT.

This clone was seen a handful of times. The chain is built from TRBV7-7 and TRBJ2-3, with TRBD2 matching 7 bases. The V gene end was trimmed by 6 bases and the J gene end by 6 bases; junction bases not matched to a gene: 6. From germline, CDR1 is SSHAT and CDR2 FNYEAQ (reference sequence). The CDR3 runs to 13 residues. CDR3 nucleotide sequence: TGTGCCAGCAGTCCGGGGGGAGGGGATACGCAGTATTTT. This gives the protein CASSPGGGDTQYF.

This chain uses TRBV27 with TRBJ1-5; TRBD1 might be the D (6 bases). The CDR3 totals 13 residues. V lost 6 bases and J lost 7, with 13 bases in between. CDR1 is MNHEY, CDR2 SMNVEV, per germline (reference sequence). In DNA form, the CDR3 reads TGTGCCAGCAGAGCAGGGGCAGGGCAGCCCCAGCATTTT. Amino acids: CASRAGAGQPQHF.

The chain links TRBV5-4 to TRBJ2-1; no firm D call. The length of the CDR3 is 15 residues. Per germline, CDR1 SGHNT and CDR2 YYREEE (reference sequence). Trimming left V 6 bases short and J 4 bases short, with 17 bases between. The CDR3 region has the DNA TGTGCCAGCACCCCCGAACTCCTAAAATACAATGAGCAGTTCTTC. It codes for CASTPELLKYNEQFF.

This rearrangement joins TRBV19 to TRBJ2-1; 9 bases line up with TRBD1. Germline CDR1 LNHDA, CDR2 SQIVND (reference sequence). This CDR3 has 18 amino acids. The J segment lost 7 bases and the V segment lost 0 bases, leaving 13 bases of the junction unmatched. The DNA of the CDR3 is TGTGCCAGTAGTATAGAAACTTGGACAGGGGTGCCTGGGAATGAGCAGTTCTTC. Translation: CASSIETWTGVPGNEQFF.

The chain combines TRBV7-2 with TRBJ2-4, with D perhaps assigned TRBD1 or TRBD2 (5 bases each). This CDR3 comprises 12 residues. The V and J ends lost 5 bases and 15 bases respectively, with 17 bases between them. Germline CDR1 and CDR2: SGHTA and FQGNSA. This CDR3 reads CASSPKPGQRYF. For the CDR3, the DNA is TGTGCCAGCAGCCCTAAGCCGGGGCAACGGTACTTC.

V gene TRBV2 combines with J gene TRBJ1-2; TRBD1 agrees at 7 bases. The CDR3 runs to 13 residues. The V segment lost 5 bases and the J segment 5 bases; nucleotides outside the gene matches: 5. The germline V gene has CDR1 SNHLY and CDR2 FYNNEI. For the CDR3, the DNA is TGTGCCAGCAGTCGACAGGGTTTGTATGGCTACACCTTC. Residues: CASSRQGLYGYTF.